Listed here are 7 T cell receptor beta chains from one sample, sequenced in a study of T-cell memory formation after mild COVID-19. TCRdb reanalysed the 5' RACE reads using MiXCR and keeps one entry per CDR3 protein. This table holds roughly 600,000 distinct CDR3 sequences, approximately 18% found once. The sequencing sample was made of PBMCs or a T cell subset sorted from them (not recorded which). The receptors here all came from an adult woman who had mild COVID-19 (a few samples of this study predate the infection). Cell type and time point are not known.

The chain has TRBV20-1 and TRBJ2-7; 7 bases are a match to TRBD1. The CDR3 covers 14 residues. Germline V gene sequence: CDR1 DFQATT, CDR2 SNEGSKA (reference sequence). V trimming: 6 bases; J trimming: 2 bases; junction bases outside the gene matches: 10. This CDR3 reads CSARLGTAPYEQYF. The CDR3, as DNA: TGCAGTGCGAGGTTAGGGACAGCTCCCTACGAGCAGTACTTC.

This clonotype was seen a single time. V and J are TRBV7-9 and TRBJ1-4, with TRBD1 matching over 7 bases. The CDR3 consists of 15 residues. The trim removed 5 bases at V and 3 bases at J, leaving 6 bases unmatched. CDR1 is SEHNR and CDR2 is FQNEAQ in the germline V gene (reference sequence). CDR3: CASSGPGQANEKLFF. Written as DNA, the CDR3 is TGTGCCAGCAGCGGCCCAGGACAGGCTAATGAAAAACTGTTTTTT.

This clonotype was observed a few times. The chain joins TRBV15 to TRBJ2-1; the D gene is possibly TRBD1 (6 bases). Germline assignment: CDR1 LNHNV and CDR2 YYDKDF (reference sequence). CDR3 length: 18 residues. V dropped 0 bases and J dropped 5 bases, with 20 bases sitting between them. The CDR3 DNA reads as TGTGCCACCAGCAGAGATGAATCGTCAGGGGTACGGGACAATGAGCAGTTCTTC. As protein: CATSRDESSGVRDNEQFF.

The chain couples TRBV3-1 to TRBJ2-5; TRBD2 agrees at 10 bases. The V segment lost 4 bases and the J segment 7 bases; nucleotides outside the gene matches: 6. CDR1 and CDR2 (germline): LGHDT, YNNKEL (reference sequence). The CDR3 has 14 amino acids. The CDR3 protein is CASSPLAGVGTQYF. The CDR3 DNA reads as TGTGCCAGCAGCCCGCTAGCGGGGGTAGGGACCCAGTACTTC.

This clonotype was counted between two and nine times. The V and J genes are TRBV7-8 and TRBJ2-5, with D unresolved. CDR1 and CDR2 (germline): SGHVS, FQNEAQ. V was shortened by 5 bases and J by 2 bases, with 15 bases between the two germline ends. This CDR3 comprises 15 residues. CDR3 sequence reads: CASSLWAAIQETQYF. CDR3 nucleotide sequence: TGTGCCAGCAGCCTCTGGGCGGCTATTCAAGAGACCCAGTACTTC.

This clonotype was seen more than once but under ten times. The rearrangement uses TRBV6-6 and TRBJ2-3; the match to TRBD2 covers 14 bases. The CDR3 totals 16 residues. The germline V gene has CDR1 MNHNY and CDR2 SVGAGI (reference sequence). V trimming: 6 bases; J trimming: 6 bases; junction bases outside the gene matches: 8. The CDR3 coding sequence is TGTGCCAGCAGGGGACTAGCGGGGGCTCGGGGTGATACGCAGTATTTT. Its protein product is CASRGLAGARGDTQYF.

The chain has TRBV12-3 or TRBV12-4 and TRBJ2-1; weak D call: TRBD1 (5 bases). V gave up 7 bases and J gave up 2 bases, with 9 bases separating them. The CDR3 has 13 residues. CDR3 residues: CASTPGTYNEQFF. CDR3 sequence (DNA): TGTGCCAGCACCCCAGGGACCTACAATGAGCAGTTCTTC.